Listed below are T cell receptor beta chains from one sample, sequenced in a study of T cells in Graves' hyperthyroidism and ophthalmopathy. TCRdb called the multiplex PCR reads again in MiXCR, with one record for every CDR3 protein. The repertoire consists of roughly 280,000 distinct CDR3 sequences, with about 17% occurring once and the leading ten covering approximately 57%. Sequencing used blood. Receptors were obtained from a woman in her sixties or seventies with Graves' ophthalmopathy. CDR3s include the opening cysteine and the closing phenylalanine or tryptophan. A D gene is named only where the DNA matches it firmly. Only part of the rows carry a size: once, few, many, or a class if the clone is expanded.

v_call	d_call	j_call	clone_size	cdr3_nt	cdr3_aa
TRBV6-1	NA	TRBJ2-6	NA	TGTGCCAGCAGCCGAGGGAACTCTGGGGCCAACGTCCTGACTTTC	CASSRGNSGANVLTF
TRBV10-2	NA	TRBJ2-7	few	TGCGCCAGTGGTATTGGGGAAGAGCAGTACTTC	CASGIGEEQYF
TRBV5-1	NA	TRBJ1-5	many	TGCGCCAGCAGCCCGGGGGCGAATAGCAATCAGCCCCAGCATTTT	CASSPGANSNQPQHF
TRBV5-1	NA	TRBJ2-2	many	TGCGCCAGCAGCATGGGACCTCCTACCGGGGAGCTGTTTTTT	CASSMGPPTGELFF
TRBV5-4	TRBD1	TRBJ1-1	NA	TGTGCCAGCAGCCCTGACGGACAGGGGACTGAAGCTTTCTTT	CASSPDGQGTEAFF
TRBV2	NA	TRBJ2-7	many	TGTGCCAGCAGTCAATTCCGGGACGAGCAGTACTTC	CASSQFRDEQYF
TRBV11-2	TRBD1	TRBJ1-1	NA	TGTGCCAGCAGCTGGGGACAGGGGCGAAGCTACACTGAAGCTTTCTTT	CASSWGQGRSYTEAFF
TRBV6-2/TRBV6-3	TRBD1	TRBJ2-7	many	TGTGCCAGCAGTCGACCGGGACAGGGAGGCGAGCAGTACTTC	CASSRPGQGGEQYF
TRBV7-6	NA	TRBJ2-7	many	TGTGCCAGCAGCTGGGCCACAGGGACACCGACGCGAGAGCAGTACTTC	CASSWATGTPTREQYF
TRBV7-2	NA	TRBJ2-1	NA	TGTGCCAGCAGCTTATTCTGGGACTCCTCCTACAATGAGCAGTTCTTC	CASSLFWDSSYNEQFF
TRBV28	NA	TRBJ2-2	many	TGTGCGGCGGGGACGAACACCGGGGAGCTGTTTTTT	CAAGTNTGELFF
TRBV5-4	TRBD1	TRBJ2-7	few	TGTGCCAGCAGCTTGCCCGACAGGGATGGCTCCTACGAGCAGTACTTC	CASSLPDRDGSYEQYF
TRBV6-6	NA	TRBJ1-1	many	TGTGCCAGCAGTTACACGTCGGGGGGGACCACTGAAGCTTTCTTT	CASSYTSGGTTEAFF
TRBV29-1	TRBD1	TRBJ1-2	many	TGCAGCGTTCTGGGACAGGGAGTGAACCTAGACTATGGCTACACCTTC	CSVLGQGVNLDYGYTF
TRBV28	NA	TRBJ2-5	many	TGTGCCAGCAGTGCGGACGACCTCCAAGAGACCCAGTACTTC	CASSADDLQETQYF
TRBV20-1	TRBD2	TRBJ2-2	few	TGCAGTGCTAGAGATGCAGCGGGGGACTGGAGCACCGGGGAGCTGTTTTTT	CSARDAAGDWSTGELFF
TRBV12-3/TRBV12-4	NA	TRBJ1-4	many	TGTGCCAGCAGTCCGGAACAGAGGGAAAAACTGTTTTTT	CASSPEQREKLFF
TRBV5-1	TRBD1	TRBJ1-2	NA	TGCGCCAGCCCCTCCAGGGGGGTTCATGGCTACACCTTC	CASPSRGVHGYTF
TRBV7-2	NA	TRBJ1-4	many	TGTGCCAGCAGCACGGGTCCAACTAATGAAAAACTGTTTTTT	CASSTGPTNEKLFF
TRBV29-1	NA	TRBJ2-3	many	TGCAGCGTTCGGCGGGATATCACAGATACGCAGTATTTT	CSVRRDITDTQYF
TRBV20-1	TRBD2	TRBJ2-1	NA	TGCAGTGCTCTGACTAGCGGAAGCTCCTACAATGAGCAGTTCTTC	CSALTSGSSYNEQFF
TRBV6-2/TRBV6-3	NA	TRBJ2-7	many	TGTGCCAGCAATCACCCCCCACGAGCGCCACTCGAGCAGTACTTC	CASNHPPRAPLEQYF
TRBV10-3	TRBD2	TRBJ2-1	many	TGTGCCATCAGTGAGTTGCGCGGGGGGGACAATGAGCAGTTCTTC	CAISELRGGDNEQFF
TRBV10-1	TRBD1	TRBJ1-1	many	TGCGCCAGCAGTGGGACCGACAGGGGCCCTGAAGCTTTCTTT	CASSGTDRGPEAFF
TRBV10-3	NA	TRBJ2-7	few	TGTGCCATCAGTGGAGTCAGGGTCACCTACGAGCAGTACTTC	CAISGVRVTYEQYF
TRBV12-3/TRBV12-4	NA	TRBJ1-1	NA	TGTGCCAGCAGTCCCCGTTTGTCGGGGGCAGGGACTGAAGCTTTCTTT	CASSPRLSGAGTEAFF
TRBV28	NA	TRBJ1-2	many	TGTGCCTGTCACAGACCTCCGTATGGCTACACCTTC	CACHRPPYGYTF
TRBV28	NA	TRBJ1-3	few	TGTGCCAGCAGTTTAGGCGGAAACTCTGGAAACACCATATATTTT	CASSLGGNSGNTIYF
TRBV7-9	TRBD1	TRBJ1-5	NA	TGTGCCAGCAGCTTAGCGTCAGGGACAGGGGGCGGGTATACGCATTTT	CASSLASGTGGGYTHF
TRBV25-1	NA	TRBJ1-2	many	TGTGCCAGCAGTAAAGAGGCTAACTATGGCTACACCTTC	CASSKEANYGYTF